This T cell receptor beta chain emerged from a study of blood T cell repertoires in COVID-19 (dated by TCRdb to about 2020). Context from the whole study: The collaborator samples originated in the United States, Italy and Spain and spanned the acute and convalescent phases of COVID-19. A freely available public database, intended as a resource for researchers studying the immune response to SARS-CoV-2, is where the repertoires were released. Deeply sampled blood TCRbeta repertoires from subjects exposed to, actively infected with, or recovered from COVID-19 were included in the dataset. Where available, HLA class I and class II types were obtained from metadata supplied by the sample provider rather than from assay-based typing. Samples were obtained from the ongoing ImmuneRACE study (first 160 participants) and from 1,254 subjects provided by 6 global collaborators. The sample metadata nearly always contained a de-identified subject ID, COVID-19 status, age in years and sex. The prospective study material was composed of cDNA or gDNA derived from T cells, B-cell-depleted T cells, or PBMCs.

The collaborating institutions used their own protocols to collect whole blood in K2EDTA tubes. Collaborator samples were shipped for TCRbeta analysis as frozen whole blood, isolated PBMCs, or DNA extracted from either sample type. V lost 8 bases and J lost 6 bases, and the count of bases not matched to a germline gene is 2. The CDR3 covers 13 residues, taking in both the cysteine and the phenylalanine. Just the 39-base CDR3 DNA is kept, in frame starting at base 1. Points the paper makes about the study in general: The amount of clinical and demographic metadata varied by source and participant and was provided uncurated.

As concerns this clone: Its antigen remains unidentified. Per-base quality was not reported, and no clone a single base away is much larger than it.

The immunoSEQ Assay, a bias-controlled multiplex PCR, was used to amplify TCRbeta CDR3 regions from genomic DNA. The source study handled its data this way. Within the assay, amplification of reference gene primers was used to estimate how many nucleated cells each sample contained. To quantify the absolute abundance of each unique TCRbeta CDR3 rearrangement, sequence reads were collapsed and filtered. Productive Simpson clonality was computed per sample as the square root of Simpson's diversity index over productive rearrangements. Held by TCRdb, this immuneACCESS table contains in-frame sequences only and omits some clones. Under half of the omission traces to an unresolved V gene where checked; the cause of the rest is unknown. D and trimming were read from the DNA, whereas the V and J calls and clone size are those reported in that table. Here the sample has about 120,000 clones; approximately 90% occur a single time. Approximately 19% of the sample rests with the top ten.

What was sequenced was peripheral blood. This chain joins TRBV12-3 or TRBV12-4 to TRBJ1-6; TRBD1 lines up with 9 middle nucleotides. The clonotype comes from a human donor with acute or convalescent COVID-19. The donor label of this sample is uncertain. The CDR3 here reads CASQGQGNSPLHF. The nucleotide sequence is TGTGCCAGCCAGGGACAGGGTAATTCACCCCTCCACTTT.